This T cell receptor (beta chain) is from a study of T cell responses to AZD1222 COVID-19 vaccine. The data were produced by immunoSEQ multiplex PCR, yet TCRdb's version contains in-frame clones alone and is incomplete. The sample holds roughly 80,000 clones, more than 90% seen once. The V segment lost 0 bases and the J segment 7 bases; nucleotides outside the gene matches: 15. The CDR3 is made up of 18 amino acids. Germline V gene lookup returns CDR1 LGHDT and CDR2 YNNKEL (reference sequence). Findings of the study overall: Dominant at 160-218 and 743-854, vaccine-associated CD4 TCRs also spanned spike. With two AZD1222 doses given, Spike-specific TCR breadth and depth both rose. Unmutated regions of variants are reportedly targeted by nearly half of spike-specific TCRs. Repertoires in all cases were sampled only once the peak T cell response had passed.

Concerning this clone: Its antigen remains unknown.

V and J are TRBV3-1 (or the pseudogene TRBV3-2) and TRBJ1-2, with 9 bases identical to TRBD1. The specimen was peripheral blood, collected on day 0 of AZD1222 vaccination. The sequence derives from an adult in good health. This CDR3 is CASSQDRFPGQGMGGYTF. DNA for the CDR3: TGTGCCAGCAGCCAAGACAGATTCCCGGGACAGGGAATGGGTGGCTACACCTTC.